This TCR beta chain was recovered during a study of T cells in Graves' hyperthyroidism and ophthalmopathy. Germline CDR1 reads MDHEN; CDR2 reads SYDVKM. The ends were cut back, 11 bases at V and 8 bases at J, with 19 bases in the middle. This CDR3 has 13 residues. What was amplified from RNA transcripts were TCR beta CDR3 regions. HTBI primers were employed in a first-round RT-PCR of the TCR CDR3. TCRdb re-derived calls from the multiplex PCR reads in MiXCR, one entry per CDR3 protein. The profile shows about 640,000 distinct CDR3 sequences, roughly 20% of them singletons. Isolation of PBMCs was performed on 10 ml fresh peripheral blood. This clonotype was seen repeatedly, ten times or more.

The chain joins TRBV28 to TRBJ2-1; D possibly uses TRBD1 or TRBD2 (5 bases each). The TCR was taken from a young man with Graves' ophthalmopathy. The sample consisted of blood. The CDR3 region is CAAAGTGWDEQFF. CDR3 nucleotide sequence: TGTGCCGCGGCCGGGACGGGATGGGATGAGCAGTTCTTC.